The sequence of this TCR beta chain was determined in a study of OX40 agonist ivuxolimab in advanced cancers. Study-wide context: Checkpoint inhibitors had been given previously to approximately 40% of patients. Regarding the study as a whole: Normalized T-cell clonal expansion was also low in a subset of nonresponders.

Trimming shortened V by 1 base and J by 3 bases, and 16 bases separated the two germline ends. CDR1 is SEHNR and CDR2 is FQNEAQ in the germline V gene (reference sequence). This CDR3 has 16 amino acids. TCRdb's copy holds only in-frame clones and misses some; the assay was immunoSEQ multiplex PCR. The data contain roughly 71,000 clones, approximately 81% of them singletons. Remarks on this clone: The antigen remains unidentified.

The sequenced sample was CD4+ or CD8+ T cells sorted from blood, obtained in a trial of the OX40 agonist ivuxolimab. The chain combines TRBV7-9 with TRBJ2-7, with D hard to call. The sequence was obtained from an adult with an advanced solid tumor such as melanoma, head and neck, liver or kidney cancer. The CDR3 sequence: CASSLGSGIGDYEQYF. CDR3 sequence (DNA): TGTGCCAGCAGCTTAGGGTCTGGGATTGGGGACTACGAGCAGTACTTC. The variable domain in full, completed from reference TRBV7-9 and TRBJ2-7, reads DTGVSQNPRHKITKRGQNVTFRCDPISEHNRLYWYRQTLGQGPEFLTYFQNEAQLEKSRLLSDRFSAERPKGSFSTLEIQRTEQGDSAMYLCASSLGSGIGDYEQYFGPGTRLTVT.